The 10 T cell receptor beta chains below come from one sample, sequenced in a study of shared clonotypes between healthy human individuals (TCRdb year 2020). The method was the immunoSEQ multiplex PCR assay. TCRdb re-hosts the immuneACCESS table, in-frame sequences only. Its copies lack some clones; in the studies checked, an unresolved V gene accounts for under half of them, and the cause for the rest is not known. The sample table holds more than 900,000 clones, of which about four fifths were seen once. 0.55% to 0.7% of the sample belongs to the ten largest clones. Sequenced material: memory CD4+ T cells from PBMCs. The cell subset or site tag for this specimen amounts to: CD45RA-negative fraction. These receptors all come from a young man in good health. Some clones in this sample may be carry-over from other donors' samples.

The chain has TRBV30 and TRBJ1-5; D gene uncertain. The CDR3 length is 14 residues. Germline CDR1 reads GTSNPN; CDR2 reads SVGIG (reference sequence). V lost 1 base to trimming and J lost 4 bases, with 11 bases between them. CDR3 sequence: CAWSAAGLNQPQHF. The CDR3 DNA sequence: TGTGCCTGGAGTGCCGCAGGTCTTAATCAGCCCCAGCATTTT.

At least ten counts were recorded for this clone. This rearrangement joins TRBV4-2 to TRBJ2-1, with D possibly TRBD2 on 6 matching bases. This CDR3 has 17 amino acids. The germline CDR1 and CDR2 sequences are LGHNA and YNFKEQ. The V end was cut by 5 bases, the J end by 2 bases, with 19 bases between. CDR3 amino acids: CASSSPPTSTPYNEQFF. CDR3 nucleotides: TGTGCCAGCAGCTCTCCCCCTACTAGCACGCCCTACAATGAGCAGTTCTTC.

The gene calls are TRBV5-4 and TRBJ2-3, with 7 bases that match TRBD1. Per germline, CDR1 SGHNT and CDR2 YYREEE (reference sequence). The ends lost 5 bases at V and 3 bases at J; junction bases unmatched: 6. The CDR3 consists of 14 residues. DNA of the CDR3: TGTGCCAGCAGATACAGGGGTTCGACAGATACGCAGTATTTT. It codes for CASRYRGSTDTQYF.

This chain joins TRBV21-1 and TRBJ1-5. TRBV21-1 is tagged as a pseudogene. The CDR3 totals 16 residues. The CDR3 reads CASASAGRQGTRPQHF. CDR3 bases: TGTGCCAGCGCCTCAGCGGGCCGGCAGGGTACGCGGCCCCAGCATTTT.

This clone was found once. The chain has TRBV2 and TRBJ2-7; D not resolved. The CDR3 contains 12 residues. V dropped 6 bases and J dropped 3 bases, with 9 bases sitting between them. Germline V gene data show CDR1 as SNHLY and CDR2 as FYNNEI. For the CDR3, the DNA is TGTGCCAGCAGCCCAAAGGGCTACGAGCAGTACTTC. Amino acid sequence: CASSPKGYEQYF.

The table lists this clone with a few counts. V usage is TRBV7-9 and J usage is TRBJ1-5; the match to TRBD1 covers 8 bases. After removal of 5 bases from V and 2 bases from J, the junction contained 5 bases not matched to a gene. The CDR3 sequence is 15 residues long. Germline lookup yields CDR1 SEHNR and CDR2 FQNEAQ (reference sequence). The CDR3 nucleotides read TGTGCCAGCAGCCCAGGGGGCGTACGCAATCAGCCCCAGCATTTT. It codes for CASSPGGVRNQPQHF.

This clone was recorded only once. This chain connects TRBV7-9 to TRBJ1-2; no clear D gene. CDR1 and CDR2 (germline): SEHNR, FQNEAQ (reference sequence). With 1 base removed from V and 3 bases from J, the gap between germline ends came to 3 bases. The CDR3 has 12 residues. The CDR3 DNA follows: TGTGCCAGCAGCTTAGTGGACTATGGCTACACCTTC. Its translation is CASSLVDYGYTF.

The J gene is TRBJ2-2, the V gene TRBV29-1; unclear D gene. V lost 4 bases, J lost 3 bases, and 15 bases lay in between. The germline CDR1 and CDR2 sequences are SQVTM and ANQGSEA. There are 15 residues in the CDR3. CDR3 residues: CSVGALGSDTGELFF. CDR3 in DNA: TGCAGCGTTGGGGCCCTTGGCTCGGACACCGGGGAGCTGTTTTTT.

The CDR3 here is CASSGHTSYYEQYF. CDR3 in DNA: TGTGCCAGCAGTGGCCATACATCCTACTACGAGCAGTACTTC. The chain is built from TRBV2 and TRBJ2-7; no reliable D call. Trimming left V 4 bases short and J 3 bases short, with 13 bases between. Germline V CDR1 and CDR2: SNHLY, FYNNEI. The length of the CDR3 is 14 residues.

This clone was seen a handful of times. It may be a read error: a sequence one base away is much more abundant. The CDR3 nucleotides read TGTGCCAGCAGCTTGGGGAGTAGCGGGACGTGGACCGGGGAGCCGTTTTTT. Translating gives CASSLGSSGTWTGEPFF. V usage is TRBV5-4 and J usage is TRBJ2-2, with 8 positions matching TRBD2. The V gene's germline CDR1 is SGHNT and CDR2 YYREEE (reference sequence). This CDR3 comprises 17 residues. Full variable domain (outside the CDR3, taken from reference TRBV5-4 and TRBJ2-2): ETGVTQSPTHLIKTRGQQVTLRCSSQSGHNTVSWYQQALGQGPQFIFQYYREEENGRGNFPPRFSGLQFPNYSSELNVNALELDDSALYLCASSLGSSGTWTGEPFFGEGSRLTVL.